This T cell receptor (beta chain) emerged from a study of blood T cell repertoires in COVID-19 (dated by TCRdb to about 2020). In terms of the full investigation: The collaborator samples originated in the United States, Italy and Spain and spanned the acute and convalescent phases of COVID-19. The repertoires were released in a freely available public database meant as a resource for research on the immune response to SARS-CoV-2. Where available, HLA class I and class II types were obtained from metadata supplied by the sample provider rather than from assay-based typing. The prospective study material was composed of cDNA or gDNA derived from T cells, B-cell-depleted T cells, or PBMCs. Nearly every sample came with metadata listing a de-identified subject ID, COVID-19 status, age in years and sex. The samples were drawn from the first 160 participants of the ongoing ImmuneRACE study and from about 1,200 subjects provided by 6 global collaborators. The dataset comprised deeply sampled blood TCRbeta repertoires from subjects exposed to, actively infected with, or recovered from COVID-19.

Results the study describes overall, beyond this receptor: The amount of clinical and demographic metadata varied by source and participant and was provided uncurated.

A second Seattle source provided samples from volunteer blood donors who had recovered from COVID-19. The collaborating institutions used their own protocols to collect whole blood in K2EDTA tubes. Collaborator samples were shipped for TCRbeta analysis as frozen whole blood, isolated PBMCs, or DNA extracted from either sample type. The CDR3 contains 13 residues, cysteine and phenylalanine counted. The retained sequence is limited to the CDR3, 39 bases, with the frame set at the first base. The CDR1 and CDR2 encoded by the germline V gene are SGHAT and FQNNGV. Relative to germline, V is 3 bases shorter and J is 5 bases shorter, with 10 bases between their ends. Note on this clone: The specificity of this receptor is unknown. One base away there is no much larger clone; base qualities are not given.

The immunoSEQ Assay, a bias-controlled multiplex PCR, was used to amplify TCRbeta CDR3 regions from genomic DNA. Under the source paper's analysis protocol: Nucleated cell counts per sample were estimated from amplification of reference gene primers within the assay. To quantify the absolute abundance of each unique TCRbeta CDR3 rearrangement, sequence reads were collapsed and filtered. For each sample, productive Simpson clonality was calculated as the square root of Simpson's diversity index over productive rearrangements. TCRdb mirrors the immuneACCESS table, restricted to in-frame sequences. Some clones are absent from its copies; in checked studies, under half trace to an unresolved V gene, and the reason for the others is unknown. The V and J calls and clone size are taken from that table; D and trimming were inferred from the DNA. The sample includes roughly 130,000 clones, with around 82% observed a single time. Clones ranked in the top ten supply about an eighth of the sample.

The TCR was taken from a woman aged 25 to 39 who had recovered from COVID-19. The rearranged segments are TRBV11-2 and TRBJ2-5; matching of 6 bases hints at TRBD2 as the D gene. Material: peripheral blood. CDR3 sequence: CASSLGGRETQYF. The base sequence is TGTGCCAGCAGCTTGGGGGGACGGGAGACCCAGTACTTC. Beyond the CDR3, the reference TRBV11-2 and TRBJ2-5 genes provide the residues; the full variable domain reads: EAGVAQSPRYKIIEKRQSVAFWCNPISGHATLYWYQQILGQGPKLLIQFQNNGVVDDSQLPKDRFSAERLKGVDSTLKIQPAKLEDSAVYLCASSLGGRETQYFGPGTRLLVL.